Sequencing of this T cell receptor beta chain was carried out in a study of cytotoxic CD8 clonotypes in ibrutinib-treated CLL. Points on this clone: Its specificity is not known.

Germline CDR1 reads SGHDT; CDR2 reads YYEEEE. The CDR3 runs to 15 residues. V lost 4 bases, J lost 8 bases, and 19 bases lay in between. Measured with immunoSEQ multiplex PCR; TCRdb has only the in-frame clones, and not every one. This sample carries 270,000 or so clones, about 72% of them seen once, and the ten largest clones take about 6%. Study results and limitations: Upon ibrutinib response clonality rose, and upon progression it fell back toward baseline. Clonality (at baseline) was higher than in age-matched healthy donors and tracked circulating CD8+ T-cell counts.

The receptor comes from a human donor with chronic lymphocytic leukemia. The starting material was PBMCs, obtained at disease progression, from a patient treated with ibrutinib. J is TRBJ1-3 and V is TRBV5-6; D might be TRBD1 (5 bases). The CDR3 spells CASSVPGRPPDTIYF. In nucleotides, the CDR3 is TGTGCCAGCAGCGTTCCGGGACGGCCCCCGGACACCATATATTTT.